Below, 28 T cell receptor beta chains from the same sample are listed, as sequenced in a study of blood T cell repertoires in COVID-19. Libraries were prepared by immunoSEQ multiplex PCR; TCRdb keeps only in-frame clonotypes and omits some of them. Of 230,000 or so clones in the sample, 88% were seen once. Sequenced sample: PBMCs or T cells enriched from blood (not recorded which). These receptors came from a woman in her 30s who had recovered from COVID-19.

The chain is built from TRBV27 and TRBJ1-5, with D unresolved. The CDR3 consists of 16 residues. Trimming removed 2 bases at V and 5 bases at J, with 16 bases between. Per germline, CDR1 MNHEY and CDR2 SMNVEV (reference sequence). The CDR3 coding sequence is TGTGCCAGCAGTTTAAGAAGCGTCGGCAGAGATCAGCCCCAGCATTTT. It encodes CASSLRSVGRDQPQHF.

The chain has TRBV9 and TRBJ2-3; no definite D call. Per germline, CDR1 SGDLS and CDR2 YYNGEE. This CDR3 is built from 14 residues. The V and J ends lost 0 bases and 0 bases respectively, with 5 bases between them. In DNA form, the CDR3 reads TGTGCCAGCAGCGTAGTTCCTAGCACAGATACGCAGTATTTT. Its protein is CASSVVPSTDTQYF.

The V and J genes are TRBV5-1 and TRBJ1-6; TRBD1 agrees at 8 bases. The CDR3 contains 15 residues. Germline assignment: CDR1 SGHRS and CDR2 YFSETQ. V was clipped by 2 bases and J by 10 bases; unmatched bases: 8. In nucleotides, the CDR3 is TGCGCCAGCAGCTTTCATGACAGGGGCGACTCACCCCTCCACTTT. It encodes CASSFHDRGDSPLHF.

J is TRBJ1-6 and V is TRBV6-5; TRBD1 agrees at 7 bases. The germline V gene has CDR1 MNHEY and CDR2 SVGAGI. This CDR3 spans 14 amino acids. After removal of 10 bases from V and 8 bases from J, the junction contained 11 bases not matched to a gene. CDR3 DNA sequence: TGTGCCACCATCTGGGACAGACGGGATTCACCCCTCCACTTT. This codes for CATIWDRRDSPLHF.

The rearrangement joins TRBV7-9 to TRBJ2-3, with D possibly matching TRBD2 (5 bases). Germline loops: CDR1 SEHNR, CDR2 FQNEAQ (reference sequence). V was trimmed by 1 base and J by 0 bases, leaving 8 bases between them. This CDR3 is 15 amino acids long. CDR3 protein: CASSLGWTSTDTQYF. The CDR3 DNA follows: TGTGCCAGCAGCTTAGGGTGGACTAGCACAGATACGCAGTATTTT.

Here the CDR3 DNA reads TGCGCCAGCAGCCTTAAAAAGGGAGGGGCCCAAGAGACCCAGTACTTC. Translating it yields CASSLKKGGAQETQYF. The V call is TRBV4-1, the J call TRBJ2-5; 7 nucleotides match TRBD2. Germline CDR1 and CDR2: MGHRA and YSYEKL. CDR3 length: 16 residues. Germline trimming cut 4 bases from V and 1 base from J; bases unmatched to any gene: 9.

V and J are TRBV10-3 and TRBJ2-1; tentative D call: TRBD1 (6 bases). CDR3 length: 15 residues. The V gene's germline CDR1 is ENHRY and CDR2 SYGVKD. Trimming shortened V by 4 bases and J by 1 base, and 11 bases separated the two germline ends. The CDR3 sequence: CAISVSTGSYNEQFF. The CDR3 DNA reads as TGTGCCATCAGTGTATCGACAGGTTCCTACAATGAGCAGTTCTTC.

This rearrangement joins TRBV27 to TRBJ2-7; 7 nucleotides agree with TRBD1. Germline trimming cut 5 bases from V and 2 bases from J; bases unmatched to any gene: 9. Germline V gives CDR1 MNHEY, CDR2 SMNVEV (reference sequence). The CDR3 runs to 15 residues. CDR3 DNA: TGTGCCAGCAGTCCGCAACCGGGACAGACCTACGAGCAGTACTTC. This encodes CASSPQPGQTYEQYF.

Here the CDR3 reads CASSELGGTGTEPQHF. DNA of the CDR3: TGTGCCAGTAGTGAACTGGGGGGGACCGGGACCGAGCCCCAGCATTTT. This sequence joins TRBV19 and TRBJ1-5; perhaps TRBD1 as D (5 bases). With 5 bases removed from V and 8 bases from J, the gap between germline ends came to 22 bases. CDR1 is LNHDA, CDR2 SQIVND, per germline (reference sequence). The CDR3 extends over 16 amino acids.

This chain connects TRBV9 to TRBJ1-4; the D is unclear. Germline values: CDR1 SGDLS, CDR2 YYNGEE. Deletions cut 3 bases from V and 0 bases from J, with 9 bases between. The CDR3 contains 15 residues. The CDR3 DNA sequence: TGTGCCAGCAGCGCCTCAGTTGCAACTAATGAAAAACTGTTTTTT. It specifies CASSASVATNEKLFF.

The chain has TRBV9 and TRBJ2-2; the match to TRBD1 covers 9 bases. The CDR3 is made up of 17 amino acids. V lost 1 base and J lost 5; bases outside the gene matches: 9. In germline, CDR1 is SGDLS, CDR2 YYNGEE. The CDR3 here is CASSVSSQGALTGELFF. In DNA form, the CDR3 reads TGTGCCAGCAGCGTAAGTTCACAGGGGGCGTTGACCGGGGAGCTGTTTTTT.

This sequence joins TRBV5-5 and TRBJ2-5; unclear D gene. Trimming removed 0 bases at V and 1 base at J, with 7 bases between. Germline values: CDR1 SGHKS, CDR2 YYEKEE (reference sequence). CDR3 length equals 14 residues. CDR3 sequence: CASSLASGQETQYF. The CDR3 bases are TGTGCCAGCAGCTTGGCTTCGGGCCAAGAGACCCAGTACTTC.

For this clone: The identical CDR3 is also encoded by other nucleotide sequences in the sample. The genes are TRBV11-2 and TRBJ1-2; 9 bases map to TRBD1. V shed 0 bases, J shed 4 bases, and the junction held 3 bases outside the gene matches. This CDR3 is built from 15 residues. The germline V gene encodes CDR1 SGHAT and CDR2 FQNNGV. CDR3 bases: TGTGCCAGCAGCTTAGATAAGGACAGGGGCTATGGCTACACCTTC. It encodes CASSLDKDRGYGYTF.

In this sample, this clone turned up once. The V gene is TRBV19, the J gene TRBJ1-2, with TRBD1 identical over 8 bases. The germline CDR1 and CDR2 sequences are LNHDA and SQIVND (reference sequence). This CDR3 is 14 amino acids long. V trimming: 5 bases; J trimming: 8 bases; junction bases outside the gene matches: 10. CDR3 in DNA: TGTGCCAGTAGTCTATCCAGGGGGCCAGAAGGCTACACCTTC. It translates to CASSLSRGPEGYTF.

The V call is TRBV9, the J call TRBJ2-3, with a tentative D call TRBD2 (5 bases). Trimming removed 4 bases at V and 1 base at J, with 10 bases between. CDR1 SGDLS and CDR2 YYNGEE come from the germline V gene. The CDR3 is 14 amino acids. CDR3 bases: TGTGCCAGCAGCTTAAGCGGACGCACAGATACGCAGTATTTT. As protein: CASSLSGRTDTQYF.

The rearrangement links TRBV4-2 to TRBJ1-4; 8 positions agree with TRBD1. This CDR3 has 16 residues. Germline V gene sequence: CDR1 LGHNA, CDR2 YNFKEQ. V trimming: 4 bases; J trimming: 1 base; junction bases outside the gene matches: 5. CDR3 nucleotide sequence: TGTGCCAGCAGCCGTAACACAGGGGGAACTAATGAAAAACTGTTTTTT. Encoded protein: CASSRNTGGTNEKLFF.

CDR3 protein: CASSPLRGRGYGYTF. The CDR3 nucleotides are TGTGCCAGCAGCCCCCTCCGGGGCAGGGGGTATGGCTACACCTTC. The gene calls are TRBV2 and TRBJ1-2; TRBD1 aligns across 7 bases. Germline-derived CDR1 and CDR2 are SNHLY and FYNNEI. This CDR3 has 15 residues. With V trimmed by 6 bases and J by 5 bases, 12 bases remained unmatched.

The rearrangement joins TRBV18 to TRBJ1-4; 7 positions agree with TRBD1. V trimming: 1 base; J trimming: 4 bases; junction bases outside the gene matches: 3. This CDR3 is built from 15 residues. CDR1 and CDR2 (germline): KGHSH, LQKENI. The CDR3 loop reads CASSPQGAFNEKLFF. The DNA for the CDR3 is TGTGCCAGCTCACCACAGGGGGCCTTTAATGAAAAACTGTTTTTT. The whole variable domain, remainder taken from reference TRBV18 and TRBJ1-4, is NAGVMQNPRHLVRRRGQEARLRCSPMKGHSHVYWYRQLPEEGLKFMVYLQKENIIDESGMPKERFSAEFPKEGPSILRIQQVVRGDSAAYFCASSPQGAFNEKLFFGSGTQLSVL.

The chain carries TRBV9 and TRBJ1-2, with TRBD1 matching 8 bases. The CDR3 has 15 amino acids. After removal of 0 bases from V and 3 bases from J, the junction contained 4 bases not matched to a gene. CDR1 and CDR2 (germline): SGDLS, YYNGEE. This CDR3 reads CASSVVDRVDYGYTF. The CDR3 bases are TGTGCCAGCAGCGTAGTGGACAGGGTGGACTATGGCTACACCTTC.

This CDR3 reads CASSQETSSGAKNIQYF. The DNA for the CDR3 is TGCGCCAGCAGCCAAGAGACTTCGAGCGGAGCCAAAAACATTCAGTACTTC. J is TRBJ2-4 and V is TRBV4-3; perhaps TRBD2 as D (5 bases). The CDR3 runs to 17 residues. Looked up from germline, CDR1 is LGHNA and CDR2 is YSLEER. Trimming took 0 bases from V and 0 from J, leaving 12 bases between them.

In this sample, this clone turned up once. The rearrangement joins TRBV4-1 to TRBJ2-1; a possible D gene is TRBD1 (6 bases). The CDR3 consists of 12 residues. Trimming left V 3 bases short and J 9 bases short, with 9 bases between. The germline V gene encodes CDR1 MGHRA and CDR2 YSYEKL. This CDR3 reads CASSHGTTEQFF. CDR3 DNA sequence: TGCGCCAGCAGCCACGGGACAACTGAGCAGTTCTTC.

V and J are TRBV6-5 and TRBJ2-3; 8 bases match TRBD1. There are 15 residues in the CDR3. Germline CDR1 is MNHEY and CDR2 is SVGAGI. J was trimmed by 1 base and V by 9 bases; bases with no gene match: 9. CDR3 sequence: CASRPTGVGTDTQYF. The DNA of the CDR3 is TGTGCCAGTCGACCGACAGGGGTTGGCACAGATACGCAGTATTTT.

The chain links TRBV21-1 to TRBJ1-5; the table's D call, TRBD1, has no DNA check behind it. TRBV21-1 is tagged as a pseudogene. The CDR3 contains 15 residues. The CDR3 region is CASIGGRGVHQPQHF. CDR3 in DNA: TGTGCCAGCATTGGCGGCAGGGGAGTCCATCAGCCCCAGCATTTT.

CDR3 amino acids: CATSRDLDRGYTF. CDR3 sequence (DNA): TGTGCCACCAGCAGAGACCTAGACAGGGGCTACACCTTC. The chain uses TRBV15 and TRBJ1-2; TRBD1 is a possible D gene (6 bases). Germline CDR1 LNHNV, CDR2 YYDKDF (reference sequence). V was shortened by 0 bases and J by 8 bases, with 10 bases between the two germline ends. This CDR3 has 13 residues.

The chain couples TRBV7-6 to TRBJ2-7, with D maybe TRBD1 (6 bases). The CDR3 spans 15 residues. The germline V and J ends were trimmed by 2 bases and 3 bases, with 14 bases remaining between them. Looked up from germline, CDR1 is SGHVS and CDR2 is FNYEAQ. The CDR3 nucleotides read TGTGCCAGCAGCTTATACTTGGGGGCCAACTACGAGCAGTACTTC. This sequence encodes CASSLYLGANYEQYF.

The chain is built from TRBV2 and TRBJ2-2, with TRBD1 matching 7 bases. The CDR3 contains 15 residues. From germline, CDR1 is SNHLY and CDR2 FYNNEI. The V and J ends lost 3 bases and 5 bases, in that order; junction bases with no gene match: 6. The CDR3 sequence is CASSDSAGGTGELFF. In DNA, the CDR3 is TGTGCCAGCAGTGACAGCGCAGGGGGAACCGGGGAGCTGTTTTTT.

Written as DNA, the CDR3 is TGTGCCAGCAGCCACGGACAGTCCTACGAGCAGTACTTC. Its translation: CASSHGQSYEQYF. The chain carries TRBV7-9 and TRBJ2-7; a possible D gene is TRBD1 (6 bases). Germline V gene sequence: CDR1 SEHNR, CDR2 FQNEAQ (reference sequence). This CDR3 contains 13 residues. Trimming pared 5 bases from V and 1 base from J, leaving 9 bases between.

The V call is TRBV14, the J call TRBJ2-5; 7 bases align to TRBD2. J gave up 2 bases and V 0 bases, and 3 bases lay outside the gene matches. The CDR3 runs to 15 residues. Germline V gene lookup returns CDR1 SGHDN and CDR2 FVKESK. In DNA form, the CDR3 reads TGTGCCAGCAGCCAAGAACTAGCGTATCAAGAGACCCAGTACTTC. Translation: CASSQELAYQETQYF.